What follows is one T cell receptor (beta chain) and its context. It has no known antigen specificity. Base qualities are not at hand, and no much larger clone is one base apart. The data were taken from a study of shared clonotypes between healthy human individuals (dated by TCRdb to 2018 to 2020). A note on the overall study: The cohort comprised a couple of women and a few men aged 18 to 49 years. To increase sequencing depth and limit assay-specific biases, TCR repertoire library preparation and sequencing were carried out by different laboratories using diverse techniques. Per donor, three plates each were used for CD4 naive and CD4 memory, two for CD8 naive, and one for CD8 memory. Blood TCR repertoires of 5 or 6 healthy adults were deeply sequenced to estimate repertoire size and the extent of clonotype sharing between individuals. Leukapheresis yielded between about 0.85 and 9 billion PBMCs per donor. Overall results and qualifications from the work: Because the study included only a small number of donors, the genetic and exposure-history diversity represented was limited. Naive subsets generally had larger estimated clonotype richness than memory subsets did. Compared with non-shared clonotypes, clonotypes shared by all four sorted-subset donors had higher generation probabilities. Rarefaction of sorted-subset datasets indicated incomplete sequencing despite the large sequencing depth. Based on pairwise subsampling, the degree of clonotype sharing among donors was expected to be affected by sequencing depth. Sampling was restricted to blood, and TCR repertoires in tissue are likely to differ from TCR repertoires in blood. Sharing across a handful of donors was observed for roughly 5.4% of naive CD4, over 3% of naive CD8, about 2.5% of memory CD4, and over 0.3% of memory CD8 clonotypes.

TCR CDR3 regions were amplified from genomic DNA by multiplex PCR using the deep immunoSEQ assay. Extracted genomic DNA from each cell subset was distributed evenly across all wells of several immunoSEQ 96-well plates, and each plate was treated as a replicate. For sorted subsets, each replicate PCR was loaded with 200 to 250 ng genomic DNA, equivalent to about 30,000 T cell genomes. Purified libraries were measured with a Qubit 3.0 fluorometer, size-checked on a Bioanalyzer 2100, and measured again with the KAPA Library Quantification kit. Every immunoSEQ 96-well plate was sequenced on a separate single-read 150-cycle Illumina NextSeq 550 flow cell. The source study handled its data this way. Because only junctional sequences without quality scores were contained in the immunoSEQ output, filtering matching that applied to full-length reads could not be performed. Sequences were annotated with PyIR, a Python wrapper for IgBLAST v1.9, using IMGT germline references to assign V/J genes and CDR3. Reads were removed for weak V/J assignments (E-value above 1e-6), missing CDR3, stop codons, out-of-frame junctions, or ambiguous translated residues. A V3J clonotype was defined by an identical inferred V gene, J gene, and CDR3 amino acid sequence. The percentage overlap between two repertoires was calculated by dividing the number of shared unique clonotypes by the size of the smaller repertoire. Repertoire richness was assessed with RTK rarefaction, the Chao1 estimator, and Recon v2.1 estimates of unobserved clonotypes. For all TCRbeta clonotypes obtained by the gDNA method from a few donors, generation probabilities were computed with OLGA. TCRdb re-hosts the immuneACCESS table, in-frame sequences only. Its copies lack some clones; in the studies checked, an unresolved V gene accounts for under half of them, and the cause for the rest is not known. V and J calls and clone size are given by that table; D and trimming were obtained from the DNA. This sample has about 1.5 million clones in its table, and 95% to 99% of those were observed once. The ten most abundant clones make up 0.4% to 0.55% of the sample.

The donors were healthy, HIV-negative adults with no recently reported acute infections or vaccinations. Only Caucasian adults living in Nashville, Tennessee, USA were represented among the donors. CD4+ T cells were enriched by magnetic negative selection, after which naive cells were positively selected on CD45RA and the negative fraction was taken as the memory subset. Blood was obtained by leukapheresis, after which PBMCs were separated by Ficoll-Histopaque density gradient centrifugation and cryopreserved in liquid nitrogen vapor phase. Analytical flow cytometry was used to check the purity and quantity of every magnetically sorted T cell population. From each sorted fraction, genomic DNA was isolated and quantified by UV absorbance on a Nanodrop 2000c. The V end loses 5 bases and the J end loses 0 bases, and a stretch of 7 bases separates them. Its CDR3 holds 14 amino acids, cysteine through phenylalanine. CDR3 DNA is the only sequence kept; it has 42 bases, read in frame from the first base. Looking up the germline V gene (reference sequence) yields CDR1 MNHEY and CDR2 SMNVEV.

The source material was naive CD4+ T cells sorted from blood. The sample's cell subset or site label, in plain terms: CD45RA+ positively selected. The sequence links TRBV27 to TRBJ2-2, with a weak D call of TRBD2 (6 bases match). This sequence originates from a man aged 30 to 45 in good health. The CDR3 protein sequence reads: CASSRLANTGELFF. The nucleotides read TGTGCCAGCAGTCGACTAGCGAACACCGGGGAGCTGTTTTTT.